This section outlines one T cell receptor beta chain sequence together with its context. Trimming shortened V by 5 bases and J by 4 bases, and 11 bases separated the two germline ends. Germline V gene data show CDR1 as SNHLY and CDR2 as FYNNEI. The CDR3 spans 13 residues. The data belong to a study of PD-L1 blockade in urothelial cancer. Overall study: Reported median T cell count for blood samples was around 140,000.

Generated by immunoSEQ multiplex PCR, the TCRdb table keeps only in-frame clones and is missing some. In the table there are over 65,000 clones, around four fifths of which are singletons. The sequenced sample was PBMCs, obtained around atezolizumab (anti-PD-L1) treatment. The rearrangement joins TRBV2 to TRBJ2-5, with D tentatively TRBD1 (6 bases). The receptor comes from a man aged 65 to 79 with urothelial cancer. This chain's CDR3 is CASSIQGLETQYF. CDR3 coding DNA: TGTGCCAGCAGTATACAGGGTCTAGAGACCCAGTACTTC.